The 24 T cell receptor beta chains given below trace back to one sample, sequenced in a study of control samples from healthy donors and cancer patients. Sequencing was performed with immunoSEQ multiplex PCR; in TCRdb, only in-frame clones are kept and a portion is missing. This table holds 100,000 or so clones, roughly 90% found once. Sample: blood. The receptors were gathered from a man aged 25 to 45 in good health.

This clone turned up a few times. The CDR3 here is CASSQSFGALHSPLHF. The CDR3 DNA is TGCGCCAGCAGTCAATCGTTCGGGGCTTTGCATTCACCCCTCCACTTT. V usage is TRBV23-1 and J usage is TRBJ1-6; tentatively, D is TRBD1 (5 bases). TRBV23-1 is marked as an open reading frame, function uncertain. This CDR3 is built from 16 residues. V lost 0 bases, J lost 8 bases, and 14 bases lay in between.

V usage is TRBV28 and J usage is TRBJ2-5; a possible D gene is TRBD1 (5 bases). The V gene lost 6 bases and the J gene lost 1 base, with 24 bases spanning the gap. Looked up from germline, CDR1 is MDHEN and CDR2 is SYDVKM. CDR3 length: 18 amino acids. CDR3 bases: TGTGCCAGCAGGAAAAAGACCCTCAGGTCAGGGCTCCAAGAGACCCAGTACTTC. Its translation: CASRKKTLRSGLQETQYF.

This clone was seen a handful of times. The chain couples TRBV7-6 to TRBJ2-6; D is uncertain. The V and J ends lost 2 bases and 1 base respectively, with 3 bases between them. In germline, CDR1 is SGHVS, CDR2 FNYEAQ. This CDR3 contains 14 residues. The CDR3 protein is CASSLISGANVLTF. The CDR3 nucleotides read TGTGCCAGCAGCTTAATTTCTGGGGCCAACGTCCTGACTTTC.

The table lists this clone with a few counts. J is TRBJ2-2 and V is TRBV14; 8 bases match TRBD2. V was clipped by 5 bases and J by 9 bases; unmatched bases: 20. Germline V gene lookup returns CDR1 SGHDN and CDR2 FVKESK. The CDR3 has 18 residues. DNA for the CDR3: TGTGCCAGCAGCACCGGGACTAGGCCCGTTGGAAGGGACCGGGAGCTGTTTTTT. Its protein is CASSTGTRPVGRDRELFF.

V gene TRBV6-5 combines with J gene TRBJ1-1; D not certain. Per the germline V gene, CDR1 is MNHEY and CDR2 is SVGAGI. The CDR3 loop spans 13 amino acids. V shed 0 bases and J shed 1 base, with 3 bases lying between them. The CDR3 sequence: CASSYSANTEAFF. The CDR3, as DNA: TGTGCCAGCAGTTACTCGGCGAACACTGAAGCTTTCTTT.

This rearrangement joins TRBV2 to TRBJ1-1; D not resolved. CDR3 size: 14 residues. The V end lost 4 bases, the J end lost 1 base, and 10 bases lay between the germline ends. Germline V gene sequence: CDR1 SNHLY, CDR2 FYNNEI. This CDR3 is CASSVGFRNTEAFF. The CDR3 nucleotides read TGTGCCAGCAGTGTCGGATTTCGGAACACTGAAGCTTTCTTT.

The rearrangement uses TRBV7-9 and TRBJ1-1; possible D gene TRBD1, 6 bases. The germline V gene encodes CDR1 SEHNR and CDR2 FQNEAQ (reference sequence). V dropped 4 bases and J dropped 5 bases, with 11 bases sitting between them. This CDR3 has 13 amino acids. Here the CDR3 reads CASSSRGGTEAFF. The CDR3, as DNA: TGTGCCAGCAGCTCCAGGGGTGGGACTGAAGCTTTCTTT.

The genes are TRBV28 and TRBJ2-3, with D possibly matching TRBD2 (5 bases). The CDR3 totals 12 residues. The V gene lost 3 bases and the J gene lost 5 bases, with 6 bases spanning the gap. Germline V gives CDR1 MDHEN, CDR2 SYDVKM. DNA for the CDR3: TGTGCCAGCAGTTTCGGGGAAGATACGCAGTATTTT. Translation: CASSFGEDTQYF.

The chain carries TRBV28 and TRBJ1-1, with D possibly matching TRBD1 (6 bases). V lost 7 bases, J lost 5 bases, and 20 bases lay in between. The CDR3 totals 15 residues. Looked up from germline, CDR1 is MDHEN and CDR2 is SYDVKM. CDR3 amino acids: CASTRLQGVWTEAFF. In DNA form, the CDR3 reads TGTGCCAGCACCCGCCTACAGGGAGTGTGGACTGAAGCTTTCTTT.

The chain links TRBV7-9 to TRBJ2-5, with D hard to call. This CDR3 comprises 11 residues. Deletions cut 10 bases from V and 5 bases from J, with 11 bases between. Per germline, CDR1 SEHNR and CDR2 FQNEAQ (reference sequence). The CDR3 region is CATGPWETQYF. The CDR3 DNA is TGTGCCACCGGACCCTGGGAGACCCAGTACTTC.

The genes are TRBV4-3 and TRBJ1-3; no clear D gene. The V and J ends lost 0 bases and 0 bases respectively, with 9 bases between them. This CDR3 comprises 16 residues. Germline CDR1 is LGHNA and CDR2 is YSLEER. The CDR3 reads CASSQERGLSGNTIYF. CDR3 sequence (DNA): TGCGCCAGCAGCCAAGAAAGAGGGCTCTCTGGAAACACCATATATTTT.

The chain joins TRBV7-9 to TRBJ2-3, with no clear D. The V gene's germline CDR1 is SEHNR and CDR2 FQNEAQ (reference sequence). V shed 1 base and J shed 0 bases, with 11 bases lying between them. The CDR3 sequence is 16 residues long. The CDR3 sequence: CASSLVVSESTDTQYF. CDR3 in DNA: TGTGCCAGCAGCTTAGTGGTATCAGAAAGCACAGATACGCAGTATTTT. Full variable domain (outside the CDR3, taken from reference TRBV7-9 and TRBJ2-3): DTGVSQNPRHKITKRGQNVTFRCDPISEHNRLYWYRQTLGQGPEFLTYFQNEAQLEKSRLLSDRFSAERPKGSFSTLEIQRTEQGDSAMYLCASSLVVSESTDTQYFGPGTRLTVL.

The gene calls are TRBV15 and TRBJ2-1, with D possibly matching TRBD1 (5 bases). Trimming cost V 2 bases and J 2 bases, with 13 bases left between them. The CDR3 contains 16 residues. Germline CDR1 is LNHNV and CDR2 is YYDKDF (reference sequence). CDR3 DNA sequence: TGTGCCACCAGCAGACCACAGGAAAGGGCCTACAATGAGCAGTTCTTC. Its protein is CATSRPQERAYNEQFF.

This clone occurred once. The DNA of the CDR3 is TGTGCCAGCAGCGTGATAGGGACTAGCGGGAGGTCAGATACGCAGTATTTT. This encodes CASSVIGTSGRSDTQYF. V and J are TRBV9 and TRBJ2-3; 15 bases map to TRBD2. This CDR3 contains 17 residues. Trimming removed 2 bases from V and 4 bases from J; junction bases left unmatched: 5. Germline V lookup: CDR1 SGDLS, CDR2 YYNGEE.

The chain is built from TRBV7-2 and TRBJ2-2, with D possibly called TRBD1 or TRBD2 (5 bases each). Germline V CDR1 and CDR2: SGHTA, FQGNSA. This CDR3 spans 15 amino acids. Between the trimmed V and J ends, which lost 1 base and 4 bases, there was a span of 10 bases. The CDR3 DNA sequence: TGTGCCAGCAGCTTAGGGGCCGGGACCACCGGGGAGCTGTTTTTT. Residues: CASSLGAGTTGELFF.

The genes are TRBV13 and TRBJ2-1, with D unresolved. In germline, CDR1 is PRHDT, CDR2 FYEKMQ (reference sequence). Trimming took off 0 bases at V and 3 bases at J, with 21 bases between the two ends. The CDR3 consists of 19 residues. CDR3 sequence (DNA): TGTGCCAGCAGCTTAGGCCCCCCCCGAGCTAGATTAAACTACAATGAGCAGTTCTTC. Its protein product is CASSLGPPRARLNYNEQFF.

The chain carries TRBV6-6 and TRBJ1-3, with TRBD1 as a possible D gene (5 bases). The germline V gene encodes CDR1 MNHNY and CDR2 SVGAGI (reference sequence). V dropped 0 bases and J dropped 0 bases, with 9 bases sitting between them. The CDR3 loop spans 16 amino acids. The CDR3 nucleotides are TGTGCCAGCAGTTACTCGAAGGGGATCTCTGGAAACACCATATATTTT. It translates to CASSYSKGISGNTIYF.

The chain joins TRBV18 to TRBJ2-3, with D possibly being TRBD1 (7 bases). Trimming pared 5 bases from V and 1 base from J, leaving 13 bases between. The CDR3 sequence is 15 residues long. The germline gives CDR1 KGHSH, CDR2 LQKENI. The chain's CDR3 is CASSEQGTRTDTQYF. The DNA of the CDR3 is TGTGCCAGCTCAGAACAGGGGACTCGCACAGATACGCAGTATTTT.

As to this clone: Other nucleotide sequences from this sample produce the same CDR3. This chain uses TRBV20-1 with TRBJ2-7; D unclear. The CDR3 loop spans 11 amino acids. The germline V gene has CDR1 DFQATT and CDR2 SNEGSKA (reference sequence). Between the trimmed V and J ends, which lost 3 bases and 3 bases, there was a span of 6 bases. Here the CDR3 DNA reads TGCAGTGCTAGCCGTAGCTACGAGCAGTACTTC. Translated, it gives CSASRSYEQYF.

This rearrangement joins TRBV3-1 (or the pseudogene TRBV3-2) to TRBJ2-3; D is perhaps TRBD2 (6 bases). In germline, CDR1 is LGHDT, CDR2 YNNKEL (reference sequence). V gave up 4 bases and J gave up 4 bases, with 15 bases separating them. The CDR3 is 15 amino acids. The DNA of the CDR3 is TGTGCCAGCAGCCCCAGGCGGGGAGCGGCAGATACGCAGTATTTT. Translating gives CASSPRRGAADTQYF.

This clone was seen just once. Written as DNA, the CDR3 is TGTGCCAGCAGCCACCGACTAGCCAAAAACATTCAGTACTTC. It yields the protein CASSHRLAKNIQYF. V is TRBV14 and J is TRBJ2-4; no clear D gene. The CDR3 has 14 amino acids. Deletions cut 3 bases from V and 0 bases from J, with 6 bases between. Germline V gene lookup returns CDR1 SGHDN and CDR2 FVKESK.

This clone has just one count. This chain joins TRBV28 and TRBJ2-2; unclear D gene. Germline V CDR1 and CDR2: MDHEN, SYDVKM. CDR3 size: 12 residues. V dropped 6 bases and J dropped 2 bases, with 4 bases sitting between them. CDR3 nucleotides: TGTGCCAGCAGATTAAACACCGGGGAGCTGTTTTTT. Amino acids: CASRLNTGELFF.

This chain links TRBV2 with TRBJ1-3; the D is unclear. The CDR3 has 14 residues. Germline V gives CDR1 SNHLY, CDR2 FYNNEI. Trimming shortened V by 4 bases and J by 0 bases, and 7 bases separated the two germline ends. The CDR3 DNA is TGTGCCAGCAGTGGGGTCGTCTCTGGAAACACCATATATTTT. It encodes CASSGVVSGNTIYF.

The chain combines TRBV5-4 with TRBJ1-2; no definite D call. V was clipped by 0 bases and J by 8 bases, with 8 bases between them. Germline-derived CDR1 and CDR2 are SGHNT and YYREEE (reference sequence). The CDR3 loop spans 12 amino acids. The DNA for the CDR3 is TGTGCCAGCAGCTTGGACCTAAGGGGCTACACCTTC. It translates to CASSLDLRGYTF.